The rows below give T cell receptor beta chains drawn from one sample of a study of blood T cells in healthy people across ages. Via MiXCR, TCRdb re-called the 5' RACE reads, giving one row per CDR3 protein. The profile covers over 300,000 distinct CDR3 sequences, with about half appearing a single time and around 53% taken by the ten largest. What was sequenced was blood. Every receptor here comes from a man aged 60 to 69 in good health. CDR3s include the opening cysteine and the closing phenylalanine or tryptophan. The order of the fields is V gene, J gene, D gene, clone size, CDR3 protein, CDR3 DNA. D genes are given only for firm matches. Clone size is not always given. Where it is, it says once, few, many or a class for expanded clones.

v_call: TRBV7-3; j_call: TRBJ2-1; d_call: .; clone_size: few; cdr3_aa: CASSQSSYNEQFF; cdr3_nt: TGTGCCAGCAGCCAAAGCTCCTACAATGAGCAGTTCTTC
v_call: TRBV4-1; j_call: TRBJ2-1; d_call: .; clone_size: many; cdr3_aa: CASSQERRGGLGEQFF; cdr3_nt: TGCGCCAGCAGCCAAGAACGCAGGGGGGGATTGGGTGAGCAGTTCTTC
v_call: TRBV21-1; j_call: TRBJ1-5; d_call: .; clone_size: few; cdr3_aa: CARERAGSNQPQHF; cdr3_nt: TGTGCCAGGGAAAGGGCAGGGTCTAATCAGCCCCAGCATTTT
v_call: TRBV20-1; j_call: TRBJ2-7; d_call: TRBD2; clone_size: few; cdr3_aa: CSADRLAGGPYEQYF; cdr3_nt: TGCAGTGCTGACCGACTAGCGGGGGGGCCTTACGAGCAGTACTTC
v_call: TRBV5-1; j_call: TRBJ2-3; d_call: .; clone_size: few; cdr3_aa: CASRRGASTDTQYF; cdr3_nt: TGCGCCAGCCGGCGCGGGGCTAGCACAGATACGCAGTATTTT
v_call: TRBV6-1; j_call: TRBJ2-7; d_call: .; clone_size: .; cdr3_aa: CASRGSISYNEQYF; cdr3_nt: TGTGCCAGCAGGGGTAGTATCTCCTACAATGAGCAGTACTTC
v_call: TRBV3-1; j_call: TRBJ2-3; d_call: TRBD2; clone_size: many; cdr3_aa: CASSQDRLAGTDTQYF; cdr3_nt: TGTGCCAGCAGCCAAGATCGACTAGCGGGGACAGATACGCAGTATTTT
v_call: TRBV7-2; j_call: TRBJ2-1; d_call: .; clone_size: .; cdr3_aa: CASSPNPWDEQFF; cdr3_nt: TGTGCCAGCAGCCCGAACCCCTGGGATGAGCAGTTCTTC
v_call: TRBV11-2; j_call: TRBJ2-3; d_call: .; clone_size: few; cdr3_aa: CASSLNPGHTDTQYF; cdr3_nt: TGTGCCAGCAGCCTAAACCCGGGGCATACAGATACGCAGTATTTT
v_call: TRBV10-3; j_call: TRBJ2-3; d_call: TRBD2; clone_size: .; cdr3_aa: CAITGTSGSTDTQYF; cdr3_nt: TGTGCCATCACGGGGACTAGCGGTAGCACAGATACGCAGTATTTT
v_call: TRBV29-1; j_call: TRBJ2-5; d_call: .; clone_size: few; cdr3_aa: CAQGRAETQYF; cdr3_nt: TGTGCCCAAGGACGGGCAGAGACCCAGTACTTC
v_call: TRBV11-2; j_call: TRBJ1-2; d_call: TRBD1; clone_size: .; cdr3_aa: CASSLVGTGFYGYTF; cdr3_nt: TGTGCCAGCAGCTTAGTCGGGACAGGGTTCTATGGCTACACCTTC
v_call: TRBV12-3/TRBV12-4; j_call: TRBJ2-7; d_call: TRBD1; clone_size: few; cdr3_aa: CASTLTGVISYEQYF; cdr3_nt: TGTGCCAGTACCCTGACAGGGGTGATTTCCTACGAGCAGTACTTC
v_call: TRBV9; j_call: TRBJ2-1; d_call: TRBD1; clone_size: .; cdr3_aa: CASSPTRQGAHNEQFF; cdr3_nt: TGTGCCAGCAGCCCGACTCGGCAGGGGGCTCACAATGAGCAGTTCTTC
v_call: TRBV27; j_call: TRBJ1-5; d_call: TRBD1; clone_size: .; cdr3_aa: CASRTNRGRDQPQHF; cdr3_nt: TGTGCCAGCAGGACCAACAGGGGACGCGATCAGCCCCAGCATTTT
v_call: TRBV7-2; j_call: TRBJ2-7; d_call: .; clone_size: .; cdr3_aa: CASSLVPQREVERYF; cdr3_nt: TGTGCCAGCAGCTTAGTTCCCCAGCGCGAGGTCGAGCGGTACTTC
v_call: TRBV20-1; j_call: TRBJ1-6; d_call: .; clone_size: .; cdr3_aa: CSVQGGVSSPLHF; cdr3_nt: TGCAGTGTCCAGGGCGGTGTGAGTTCACCCCTCCACTTT